The clone carrying this TCR beta chain was seen a few times. Some clones are missing from TCRdb's copy, which holds only in-frame ones; the method was immunoSEQ multiplex PCR. Here the sample spans under 850,000 clones, approximately 88% being singletons. The data are from a study of shared T cell receptors in the human thymus. Trimming pared 1 base from V and 3 bases from J, leaving 5 bases between. The germline V gene encodes CDR1 SGHDT and CDR2 YYEEEE. The CDR3 runs 12 residues. These same records also appear under a second study, on human thymus T cells. Per that paper: The study used thymus tissue resected during corrective heart surgery. There appeared to be biased usage of V and J genes in thymic and blood repertoires.

V gene TRBV5-6 combines with J gene TRBJ2-7, with D uncertain. Sequenced: thymocytes. The sequence derives from a boy younger than two with a congenital heart defect. The CDR3 reads CASSLWHYEQYF. CDR3 coding DNA: TGTGCCAGCAGCTTGTGGCACTACGAGCAGTACTTC.